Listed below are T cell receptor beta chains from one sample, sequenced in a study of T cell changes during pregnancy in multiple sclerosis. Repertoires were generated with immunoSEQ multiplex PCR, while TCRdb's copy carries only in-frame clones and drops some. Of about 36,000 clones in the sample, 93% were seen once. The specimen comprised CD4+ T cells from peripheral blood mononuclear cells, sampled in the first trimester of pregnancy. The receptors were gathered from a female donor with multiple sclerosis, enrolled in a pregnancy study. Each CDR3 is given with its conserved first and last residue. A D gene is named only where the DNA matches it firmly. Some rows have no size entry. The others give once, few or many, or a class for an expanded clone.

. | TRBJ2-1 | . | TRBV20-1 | CSASGNNEQFF | TGCAGTGCTAGCGGTAACAATGAGCAGTTCTTC
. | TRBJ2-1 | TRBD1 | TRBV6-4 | CASRGQGSEQFF | TGTGCCAGCAGGGGACAGGGGAGTGAGCAGTTCTTC
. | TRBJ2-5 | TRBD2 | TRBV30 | CAWSAASGRAGTEETQYF | TGTGCCTGGAGTGCGGCTAGCGGGAGGGCCGGAACTGAAGAGACCCAGTACTTC
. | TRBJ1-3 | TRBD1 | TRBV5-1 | CASSALQGALSGNTIYF | TGCGCCAGCAGCGCGCTACAGGGGGCCCTCTCTGGAAACACCATATATTTT
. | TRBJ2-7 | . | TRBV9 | CASSPQGLGGVTYEQYF | TGTGCCAGCAGCCCCCAGGGTCTCGGTGGGGTAACCTACGAGCAGTACTTC
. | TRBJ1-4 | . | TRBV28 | CASSLTGEKLFF | TGTGCCAGCAGTTTAACGGGTGAAAAACTGTTTTTT
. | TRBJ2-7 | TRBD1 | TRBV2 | CASSAGTDHGEQYF | TGTGCCAGCAGTGCTGGGACAGACCACGGGGAGCAGTACTTC
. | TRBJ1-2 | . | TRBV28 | CASSFSQARNYGYTF | TGTGCCAGCAGTTTCTCCCAGGCGAGAAACTATGGCTACACCTTC
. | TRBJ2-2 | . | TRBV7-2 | CASSRPGRANTGELFF | TGTGCCAGCAGCCGACCGGGCAGGGCGAACACCGGGGAGCTGTTTTTT
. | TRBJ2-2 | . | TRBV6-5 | CASMRQVNTGELFF | TGTGCCAGCATGAGACAGGTTAACACCGGGGAGCTGTTTTTT
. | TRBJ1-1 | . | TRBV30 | CAWSDSRIGTLKNTEAFF | TGTGCCTGGAGTGATTCCCGCATTGGGACTTTGAAGAACACTGAAGCTTTCTTT
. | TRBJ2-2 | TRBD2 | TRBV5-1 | CASKLQPLPGGTGELFF | TGCGCCAGCAAGCTACAACCTCTGCCGGGGGGGACCGGGGAGCTGTTTTTT
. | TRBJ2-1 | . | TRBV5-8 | CASSLKLEPFF | TGTGCCAGCAGCTTGAAACTAGAACCGTTCTTC
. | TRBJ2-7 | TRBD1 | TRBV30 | CAWDRDRGSYEQYF | TGTGCCTGGGACCGGGACAGGGGCTCCTACGAGCAGTACTTC
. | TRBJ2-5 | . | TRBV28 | CASSSQGQGRETQYF | TGTGCCAGCAGTTCCCAAGGACAAGGTAGAGAGACCCAGTACTTC
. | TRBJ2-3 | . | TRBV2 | CASIGGSTDTQYF | TGTGCCAGCATCGGCGGTAGCACAGATACGCAGTATTTT
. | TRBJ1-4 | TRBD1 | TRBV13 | CASSFGTGTGQEKLFF | TGTGCCAGCAGCTTTGGGACCGGGACAGGGCAGGAAAAACTGTTTTTT
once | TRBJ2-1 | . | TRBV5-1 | CASSLDEQGYDGQFF | TGCGCCAGCAGCTTAGATGAACAGGGCTACGATGGGCAGTTCTTC
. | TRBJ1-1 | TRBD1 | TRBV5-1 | CASSAPGQGRWTEAFF | TGCGCCAGCAGCGCGCCGGGACAGGGACGGTGGACTGAAGCTTTCTTT
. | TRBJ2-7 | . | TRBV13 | CASSLGAVGYEQYF | TGTGCCAGCAGCTTAGGGGCGGTGGGCTACGAGCAGTACTTC